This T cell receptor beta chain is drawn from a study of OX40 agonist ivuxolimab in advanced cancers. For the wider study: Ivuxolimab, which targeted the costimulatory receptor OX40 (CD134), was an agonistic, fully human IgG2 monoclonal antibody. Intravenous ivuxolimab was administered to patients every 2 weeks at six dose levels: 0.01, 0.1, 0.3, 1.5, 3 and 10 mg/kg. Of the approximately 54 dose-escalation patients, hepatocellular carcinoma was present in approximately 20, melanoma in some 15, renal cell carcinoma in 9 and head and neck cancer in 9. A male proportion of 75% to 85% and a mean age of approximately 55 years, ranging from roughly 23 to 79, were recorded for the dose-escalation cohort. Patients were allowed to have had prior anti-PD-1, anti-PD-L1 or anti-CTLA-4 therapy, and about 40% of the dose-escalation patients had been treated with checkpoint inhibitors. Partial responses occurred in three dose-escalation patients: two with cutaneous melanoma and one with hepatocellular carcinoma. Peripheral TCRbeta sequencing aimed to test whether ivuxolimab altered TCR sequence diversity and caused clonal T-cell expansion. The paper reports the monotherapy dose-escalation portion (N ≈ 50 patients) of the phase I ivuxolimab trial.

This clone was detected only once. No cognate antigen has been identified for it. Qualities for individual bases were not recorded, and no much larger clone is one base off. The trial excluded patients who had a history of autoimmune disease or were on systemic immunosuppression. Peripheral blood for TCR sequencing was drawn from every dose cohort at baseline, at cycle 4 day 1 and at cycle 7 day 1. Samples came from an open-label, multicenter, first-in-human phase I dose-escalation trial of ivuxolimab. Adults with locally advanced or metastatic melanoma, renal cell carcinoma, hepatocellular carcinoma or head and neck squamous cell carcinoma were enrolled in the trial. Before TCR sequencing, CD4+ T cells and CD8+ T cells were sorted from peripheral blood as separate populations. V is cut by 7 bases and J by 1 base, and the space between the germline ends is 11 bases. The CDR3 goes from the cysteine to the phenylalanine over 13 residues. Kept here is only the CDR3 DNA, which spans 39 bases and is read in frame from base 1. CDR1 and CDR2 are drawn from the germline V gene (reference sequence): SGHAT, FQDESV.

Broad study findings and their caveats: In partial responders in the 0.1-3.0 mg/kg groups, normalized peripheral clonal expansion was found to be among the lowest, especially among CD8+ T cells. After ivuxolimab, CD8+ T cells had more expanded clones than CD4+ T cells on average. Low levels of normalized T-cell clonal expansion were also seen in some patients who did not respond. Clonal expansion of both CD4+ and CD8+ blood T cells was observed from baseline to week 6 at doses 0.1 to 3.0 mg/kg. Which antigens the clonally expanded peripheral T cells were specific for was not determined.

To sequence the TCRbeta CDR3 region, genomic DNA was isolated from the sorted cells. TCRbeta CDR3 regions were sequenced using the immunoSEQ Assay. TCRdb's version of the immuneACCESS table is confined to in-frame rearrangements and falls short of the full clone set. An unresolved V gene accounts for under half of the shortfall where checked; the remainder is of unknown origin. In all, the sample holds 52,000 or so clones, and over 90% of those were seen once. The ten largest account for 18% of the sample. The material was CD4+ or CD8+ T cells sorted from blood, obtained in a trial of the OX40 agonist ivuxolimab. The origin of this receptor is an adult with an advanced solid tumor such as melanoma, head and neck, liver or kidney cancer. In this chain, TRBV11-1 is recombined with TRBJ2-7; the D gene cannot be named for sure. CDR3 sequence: CASKLLESYEQYF. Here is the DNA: TGTGCCAGCAAATTATTAGAATCCTACGAGCAGTACTTC. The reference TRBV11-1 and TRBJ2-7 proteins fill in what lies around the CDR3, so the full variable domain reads EAEVAQSPRYKITEKSQAVAFWCDPISGHATLYWYRQILGQGPELLVQFQDESVVDDSQLPKDRFSAERLKGVDSTLKIQPAELGDSAMYLCASKLLESYEQYFGPGTRLTVT.